These T cell receptor beta chains were read from a single sample in a study of T cell responses to AZD1222 COVID-19 vaccine. Using immunoSEQ multiplex PCR, the repertoire was profiled, and TCRdb retains in-frame clones only, with some absent. The sample includes 80,000 to 100,000 clones, around 91% of them seen just once. This sample comprised peripheral blood, obtained 28 days after the second AZD1222 dose. All receptors come from an adult who received the AZD1222 COVID-19 vaccine. The CDR3 runs from the conserved cysteine through the conserved F or W. D genes are given only for firm matches. The size of a clone is reported for some rows only, either as once, few or many, or as a class for expanded clones.

d_call	clone_size	v_call	j_call	cdr3_aa	cdr3_nt
TRBD2	.	TRBV6-1	TRBJ2-3	CASSEIPLSGGRVRDTQYF	TGTGCCAGCAGTGAAATTCCCCTTAGCGGGGGTCGGGTTAGAGATACGCAGTATTTT
TRBD2	once	TRBV2	TRBJ2-5	CASSLDRSGLWGGTQYF	TGTGCCAGCAGTCTTGACCGTAGCGGGTTGTGGGGGGGGACCCAGTACTTC
.	.	TRBV3-1/TRBV3-2	TRBJ1-1	CASSQTHRAEAFF	TGTGCCAGCAGCCAAACACACAGGGCTGAAGCTTTCTTT
.	.	TRBV19	TRBJ1-1	CASSIHRVTPGGEAFF	TGTGCCAGTAGTATCCACAGGGTGACGCCGGGGGGTGAAGCTTTCTTT
.	.	TRBV10-2	TRBJ2-7	CASSESWGPYEQYF	TGCGCCAGCAGTGAGAGTTGGGGACCCTACGAGCAGTACTTC
TRBD1	.	TRBV3-1/TRBV3-2	TRBJ1-2	CASSQGPDRGLDGYTF	TGTGCCAGCAGCCAAGGGCCGGACAGGGGGCTTGATGGCTACACCTTC
TRBD1	once	TRBV5-1	TRBJ1-1	CASRQRQGYEAFF	TGCGCCAGCAGACAGAGACAGGGGTACGAAGCTTTCTTT
TRBD1	.	TRBV15	TRBJ2-6	CATSGGQGFSGANVLTF	TGTGCCACCAGCGGGGGACAGGGGTTCTCTGGGGCCAACGTCCTGACTTTC
.	.	TRBV5-1	TRBJ1-1	CASSFFQGTNTEAFF	TGCGCCAGCAGCTTTTTTCAGGGGACCAACACTGAAGCTTTCTTT
.	.	TRBV25-1	TRBJ1-2	CASSEDGTPGANYGYTF	TGTGCCAGCAGCGAAGACGGGACCCCCGGAGCTAACTATGGCTACACCTTC
.	once	TRBV9	TRBJ1-6	CASSGHGESIHF	TGTGCCAGCAGCGGCCACGGGGAGAGTATCCACTTT
.	few	TRBV3-1/TRBV3-2	TRBJ1-1	CASSQGLRNTEAFF	TGTGCCAGCAGCCAAGGGCTCAGGAACACTGAAGCTTTCTTT
.	.	TRBV23-1	TRBJ1-5	CATVFEGDLHLSNQPQHF	TGCGCCACCGTATTCGAGGGGGACCTCCACCTAAGCAATCAGCCCCAGCATTTT
TRBD2	.	TRBV24-1	TRBJ2-1	CATSDSAGGGYEQFF	TGTGCCACCAGTGATTCAGCGGGAGGGGGATATGAGCAGTTCTTC
TRBD2	.	TRBV7-6	TRBJ2-1	CASSFGLAGSSYNEQFF	TGTGCCAGCAGCTTTGGACTAGCGGGCAGCTCCTACAATGAGCAGTTCTTC
.	.	TRBV6-1	TRBJ2-7	CASSEGQGGRYEQYF	TGTGCCAGCAGTGAAGGGCAGGGGGGTCGCTACGAGCAGTACTTC
.	.	TRBV2	TRBJ1-6	CASSEVGRADSPLHF	TGTGCCAGCAGTGAGGTGGGACGGGCGGATTCACCCCTCCACTTT
TRBD1	.	TRBV6-4	TRBJ1-2	CASSDTGQGVYGYTF	TGTGCCAGCAGTGATACGGGACAGGGCGTCTATGGCTACACCTTC
.	.	TRBV9	TRBJ1-1	CASSVGGAEGTEAFF	TGTGCCAGCAGCGTAGGGGGGGCGGAAGGGACTGAAGCTTTCTTT
.	.	TRBV18	TRBJ2-5	CASSLEGTQYF	TGTGCCAGCTCACTGGAGGGGACCCAGTACTTC
TRBD2	.	TRBV3-1/TRBV3-2	TRBJ2-1	CASSQDTGGREQFF	TGTGCCAGCAGCCAAGATACCGGGGGGAGGGAGCAGTTCTTC
.	.	TRBV11-2	TRBJ2-3	CASSFGPSQYF	TGTGCCAGCAGCTTTGGACCTAGTCAGTATTTT
TRBD1	.	TRBV29-1	TRBJ1-1	CSVVFQGEGEAFF	TGCAGCGTTGTCTTTCAGGGGGAGGGTGAAGCTTTCTTT
TRBD2	.	TRBV30	TRBJ2-5	CAWIGLAGAQETQYF	TGTGCCTGGATCGGACTAGCGGGGGCCCAAGAGACCCAGTACTTC
.	.	TRBV5-1	TRBJ2-7	CASSLVSLGEQYF	TGCGCCAGCAGCTTGGTCTCACTAGGCGAGCAGTACTTC
TRBD2	.	TRBV19	TRBJ2-7	CASQKQGAGAYEQYF	TGTGCCAGCCAGAAACAAGGAGCGGGAGCCTACGAGCAGTACTTC
.	once	TRBV18	TRBJ2-7	CASSPPAGKVEQYF	TGTGCCAGCTCACCACCGGCCGGGAAGGTCGAGCAGTACTTC
TRBD1	.	TRBV11-2	TRBJ1-1	CASTINKGAREAFF	TGTGCCAGCACCATCAATAAGGGGGCTCGGGAAGCTTTCTTT
.	.	TRBV18	TRBJ1-3	CASSARDGAGGNTIYF	TGTGCCAGCTCAGCCCGGGACGGGGCTGGCGGAAACACCATATATTTT
.	.	TRBV7-2	TRBJ1-1	CASSLVPGYTEAFF	TGTGCCAGCAGCTTAGTGCCAGGGTACACTGAAGCTTTCTTT
TRBD2	.	TRBV27	TRBJ2-7	CASRRQMGGRAYEQYF	TGTGCCAGCAGGAGGCAGATGGGCGGGAGGGCCTACGAGCAGTACTTC
TRBD1	.	TRBV6-4	TRBJ2-6	CASSDSGQGSGANVLTF	TGTGCCAGCAGTGACTCCGGACAGGGCTCTGGGGCCAACGTCCTGACTTTC
.	.	TRBV7-9	TRBJ2-3	CASSRRGGTDTQYF	TGTGCCAGCAGCCGTCGTGGGGGAACAGATACGCAGTATTTT
.	.	TRBV7-2	TRBJ1-1	CASSLERVNTEAFF	TGTGCCAGCAGCTTAGAACGGGTGAACACTGAAGCTTTCTTT
.	.	TRBV6-6	TRBJ1-5	CASSSDSYQPQHF	TGTGCCAGCAGTTCCGACAGCTATCAGCCCCAGCATTTT
.	few	TRBV10-3	TRBJ1-1	CAISSRGSDTEAFF	TGTGCCATCAGTAGCAGGGGTTCGGACACTGAAGCTTTCTTT
TRBD1	.	TRBV3-1/TRBV3-2	TRBJ2-1	CASSQDQERRITGGREQFF	TGTGCCAGCAGCCAAGACCAAGAAAGGAGAATTACAGGGGGCCGGGAGCAGTTCTTC
.	.	TRBV6-5	TRBJ2-7	CASSYSFAATYEQYF	TGTGCCAGCAGTTACTCCTTCGCAGCGACCTACGAGCAGTACTTC
.	.	TRBV4-1	TRBJ2-7	CASSQDLIRAGYEQYF	TGCGCCAGCAGCCAAGATCTAATCCGGGCCGGCTACGAGCAGTACTTC